The T cell receptor (beta chain) under discussion was sequenced for a study of blood T cells in healthy people across ages. Study overall: Through template switching, about one barcoded beta molecule was captured per two T cells, as measured in model experiments.

Germline V CDR1 and CDR2: SGHKS, YYEKEE (reference sequence). This CDR3 is 15 amino acids long. V lost 5 bases, J lost 5 bases, and 14 bases lay in between. The second PCR ran about 6 to 11 cycles with a sample-barcoded 5' primer and J-beta primers. Each cDNA molecule was tagged by a template-switch adaptor that had 12 random nucleotides. MiXCR was run by TCRdb on the 5' RACE reads, yielding one entry per CDR3 protein. The sample records roughly 830,000 distinct CDR3 sequences, about 62% being singletons. Sample donors were healthy Caucasian individuals that came from Russia, aged roughly 6 to 95. The sequenced material came from blood. The source is a man under 40 in good health. This chain links TRBV5-5 with TRBJ1-6; D is perhaps TRBD1 (6 bases). The CDR3 nucleotides are TGTGCCAGCAGACCCCGGGACACCAATAATTCACCCCTCCACTTT. It is translated as CASRPRDTNNSPLHF.